This T cell receptor (beta chain) was captured in a study of blood T cell repertoires in COVID-19. In its sample, this clone was seen once. Germline V gives CDR1 MNHEY, CDR2 SVGAGI. The CDR3 spans 14 residues. Trimming cost V 7 bases and J 7 bases; bases outside gene matches: 10. TCRdb's table, derived via immunoSEQ multiplex PCR, lists solely in-frame clones and lacks some. The top ten hold about 39% of the sample, which has approximately 140,000 clones, under 90% seen once. Sequencing input: peripheral blood. The sequence came from a human donor in a cohort sampled during active COVID-19. The V and J genes are TRBV6-5 and TRBJ2-5; 9 positions agree with TRBD2. The CDR3 reads CASTPLAGPGTQYF. The CDR3 coding sequence is TGTGCCAGCACCCCGCTAGCGGGGCCTGGGACCCAGTACTTC.